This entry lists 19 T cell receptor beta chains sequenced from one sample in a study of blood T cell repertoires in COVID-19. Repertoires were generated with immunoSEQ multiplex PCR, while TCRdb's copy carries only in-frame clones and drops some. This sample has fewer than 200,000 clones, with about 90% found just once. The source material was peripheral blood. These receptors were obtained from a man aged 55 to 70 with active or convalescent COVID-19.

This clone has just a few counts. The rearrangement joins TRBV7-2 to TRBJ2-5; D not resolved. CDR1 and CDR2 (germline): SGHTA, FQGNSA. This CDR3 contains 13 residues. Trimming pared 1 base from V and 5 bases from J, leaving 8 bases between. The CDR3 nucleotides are TGTGCCAGCAGCTTAGTAATGTTGGAGACCCAGTACTTC. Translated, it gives CASSLVMLETQYF. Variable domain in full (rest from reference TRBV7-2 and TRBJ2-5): GAGVSQSPSNKVTEKGKDVELRCDPISGHTALYWYRQSLGQGLEFLIYFQGNSAPDKSGLPSDRFSAERTGGSVSTLTIQRTQQEDSAVYLCASSLVMLETQYFGPGTRLLVL.

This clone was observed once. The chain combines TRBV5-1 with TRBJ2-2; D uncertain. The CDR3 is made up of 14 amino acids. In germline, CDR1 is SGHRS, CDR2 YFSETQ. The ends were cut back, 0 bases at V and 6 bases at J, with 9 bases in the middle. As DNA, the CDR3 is TGCGCCAGCAGCTTGGCCCTAGGAGCCGGGGAGCTGTTTTTT. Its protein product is CASSLALGAGELFF.

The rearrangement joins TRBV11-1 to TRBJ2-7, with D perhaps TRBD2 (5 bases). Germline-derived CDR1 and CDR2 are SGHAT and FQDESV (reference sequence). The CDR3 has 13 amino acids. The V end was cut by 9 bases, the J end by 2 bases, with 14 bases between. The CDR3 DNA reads TGTGCCAGTATGGAGGAAAATGCCTACGAGCAGTACTTC. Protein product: CASMEENAYEQYF.

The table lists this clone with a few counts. CDR3 nucleotide sequence: TGTGCCAGCAGCTTAAAGACCTCAGGGGGCGGAGGTGGAAACACCATATATTTT. Amino acid sequence: CASSLKTSGGGGGNTIYF. This chain connects TRBV7-2 to TRBJ1-3, with 8 bases fitting TRBD1. J lost 3 bases, V lost 2 bases, and 12 bases had no gene match. The germline CDR1 and CDR2 sequences are SGHTA and FQGNSA. The CDR3 has 18 residues.

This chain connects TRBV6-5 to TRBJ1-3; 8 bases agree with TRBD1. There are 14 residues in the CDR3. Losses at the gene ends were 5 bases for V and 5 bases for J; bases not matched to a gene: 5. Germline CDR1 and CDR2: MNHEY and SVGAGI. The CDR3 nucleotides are TGTGCCAGCAGTCTGACAGGGGTTAGAAACACCATATATTTT. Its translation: CASSLTGVRNTIYF.

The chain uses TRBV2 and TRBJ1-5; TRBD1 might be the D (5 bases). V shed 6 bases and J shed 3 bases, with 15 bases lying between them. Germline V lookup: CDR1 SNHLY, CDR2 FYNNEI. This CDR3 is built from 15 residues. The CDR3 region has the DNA TGTGCCAGCAGCCGGGACTCCGAGGTCAATCAGCCCCAGCATTTT. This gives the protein CASSRDSEVNQPQHF.

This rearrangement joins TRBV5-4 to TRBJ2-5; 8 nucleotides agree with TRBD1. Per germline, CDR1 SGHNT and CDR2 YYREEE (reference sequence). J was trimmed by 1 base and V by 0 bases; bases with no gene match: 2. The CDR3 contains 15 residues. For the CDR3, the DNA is TGTGCCAGCAGCTTGGTGACAGGGGTCCAAGAGACCCAGTACTTC. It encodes CASSLVTGVQETQYF. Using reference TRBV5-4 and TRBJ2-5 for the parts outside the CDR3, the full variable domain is ETGVTQSPTHLIKTRGQQVTLRCSSQSGHNTVSWYQQALGQGPQFIFQYYREEENGRGNFPPRFSGLQFPNYSSELNVNALELDDSALYLCASSLVTGVQETQYFGPGTRLLVL.

The CDR3 nucleotides are TGCGCCAGCAGCCCAGGGACAGGGTCAACTAATGAAAAACTGTTTTTT. Encoded protein: CASSPGTGSTNEKLFF. V usage is TRBV5-1 and J usage is TRBJ1-4, with 9 bases lining up with TRBD1. This CDR3 contains 16 residues. Germline V gene lookup returns CDR1 SGHRS and CDR2 YFSETQ. V shed 4 bases, J shed 0 bases, and the junction held 4 bases outside the gene matches.

The CDR3 spells CASSRQEDRQPQHF. The CDR3 bases are TGTGCCAGTAGTAGACAGGAGGATCGTCAGCCCCAGCATTTT. V is TRBV19 and J is TRBJ1-5, with a weak D call TRBD1 (6 bases). The V gene lost 4 bases and the J gene lost 6 bases, with 13 bases spanning the gap. Germline CDR1 and CDR2: LNHDA and SQIVND (reference sequence). The CDR3 length is 14 residues.

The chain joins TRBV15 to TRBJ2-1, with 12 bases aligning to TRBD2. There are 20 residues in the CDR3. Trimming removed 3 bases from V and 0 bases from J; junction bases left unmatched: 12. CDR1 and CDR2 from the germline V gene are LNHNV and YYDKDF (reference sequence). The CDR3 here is CATSSPGFLAGGSSYNEQFF. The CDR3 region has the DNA TGTGCCACCAGCAGCCCAGGGTTCCTAGCGGGGGGGAGCTCCTACAATGAGCAGTTCTTC.

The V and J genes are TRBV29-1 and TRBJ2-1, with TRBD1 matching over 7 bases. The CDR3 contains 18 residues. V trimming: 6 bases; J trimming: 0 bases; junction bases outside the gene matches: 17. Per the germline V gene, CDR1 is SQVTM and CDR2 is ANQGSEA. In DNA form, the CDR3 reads TGCAGCGTCCGCGACAGGGCCACACCACCAAGCTCCTACAATGAGCAGTTCTTC. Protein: CSVRDRATPPSSYNEQFF.

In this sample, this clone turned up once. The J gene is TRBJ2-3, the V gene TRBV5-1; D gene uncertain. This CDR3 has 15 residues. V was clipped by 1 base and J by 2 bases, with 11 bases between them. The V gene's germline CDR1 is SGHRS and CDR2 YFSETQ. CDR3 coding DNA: TGCGCCAGCAGCTTGTTAGGCAGGTTCACAGATACGCAGTATTTT. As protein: CASSLLGRFTDTQYF.

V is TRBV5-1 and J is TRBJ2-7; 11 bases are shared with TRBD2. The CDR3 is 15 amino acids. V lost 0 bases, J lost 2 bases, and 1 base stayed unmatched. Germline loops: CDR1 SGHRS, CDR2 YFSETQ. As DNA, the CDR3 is TGCGCCAGCAGCTTGGCTAGCGGGGGGACCTACGAGCAGTACTTC. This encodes CASSLASGGTYEQYF.

The CDR3 protein is CATSRDPPSGGASSTQYF. CDR3 nucleotide sequence: TGTGCCACCAGCAGAGATCCCCCGAGCGGGGGGGCTTCGAGTACGCAGTATTTT. V is TRBV15 and J is TRBJ2-3; 10 bases fit TRBD2. Germline loops: CDR1 LNHNV, CDR2 YYDKDF (reference sequence). The CDR3 totals 18 residues. Trimming cost V 0 bases and J 8 bases; bases outside gene matches: 14.

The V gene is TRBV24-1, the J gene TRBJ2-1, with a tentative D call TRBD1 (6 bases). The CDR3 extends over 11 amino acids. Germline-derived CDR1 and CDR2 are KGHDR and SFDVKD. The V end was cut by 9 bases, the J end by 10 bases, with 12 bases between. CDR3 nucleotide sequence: TGTGCCACCGAGCAGGGGTTCGAGCAGTTCTTC. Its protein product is CATEQGFEQFF.

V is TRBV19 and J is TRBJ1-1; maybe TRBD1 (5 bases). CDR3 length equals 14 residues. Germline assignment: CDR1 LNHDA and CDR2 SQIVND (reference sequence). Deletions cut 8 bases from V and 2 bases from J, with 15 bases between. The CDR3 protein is CASLTLGANTEAFF. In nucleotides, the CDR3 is TGTGCCAGTCTGACGCTAGGGGCCAACACTGAAGCTTTCTTT.

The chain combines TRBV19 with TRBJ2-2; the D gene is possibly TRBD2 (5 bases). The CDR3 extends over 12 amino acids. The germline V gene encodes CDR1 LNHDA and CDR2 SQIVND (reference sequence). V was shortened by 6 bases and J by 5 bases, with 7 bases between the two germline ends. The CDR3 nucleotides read TGTGCCAGTAGGACGGGAACCGGGGAGCTGTTTTTT. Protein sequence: CASRTGTGELFF.

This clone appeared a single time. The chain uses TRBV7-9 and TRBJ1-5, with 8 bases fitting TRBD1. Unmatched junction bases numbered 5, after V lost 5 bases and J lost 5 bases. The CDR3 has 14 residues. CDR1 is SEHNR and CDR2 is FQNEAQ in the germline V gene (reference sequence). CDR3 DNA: TGTGCCAGCAGCGCAGGACAGGGATATCAGCCCCAGCATTTT. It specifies CASSAGQGYQPQHF.

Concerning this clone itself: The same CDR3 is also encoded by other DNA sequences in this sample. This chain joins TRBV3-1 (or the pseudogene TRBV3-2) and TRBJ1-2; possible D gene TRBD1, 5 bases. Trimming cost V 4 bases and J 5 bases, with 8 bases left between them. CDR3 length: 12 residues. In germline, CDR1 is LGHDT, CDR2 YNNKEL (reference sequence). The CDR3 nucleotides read TGTGCCAGCAGCCTAACAGGTTATGGCTACACCTTC. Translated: CASSLTGYGYTF.